This TCR beta chain was recorded in a study of naive and memory T cell subsets. The germline V gene encodes CDR1 DFQATT and CDR2 SNEGSKA (reference sequence). V was pared by 6 bases and J by 0 bases, with 15 bases between. The CDR3 sequence is 14 residues long. Sequential positive selection took CD4 T cells first, then CD8 T cells. This clonotype was found a few times. The beta constant-region primer was an equimolar mix of two oligonucleotides covering TRBC1 and TRBC2. Four rounds of PCR amplified the ligated cDNA using nested alpha and beta constant-region primers plus SP2. TCRdb fed the UMI-ligation and nested PCR reads into MiXCR, producing one record per CDR3 protein. The sample holds 80,000 to 95,000 distinct CDR3 sequences; around 9% are singletons and the top ten take less than 1.5%.

The sequenced material came from naive CD8+ T cells from blood. The chain links TRBV20-1 to TRBJ2-7; D is undetermined. This receptor was taken from a human donor in good health. The CDR3 coding sequence is TGCAGTGCCAGACGTTTGACGGACTCCTACGAGCAGTACTTC. Amino acid sequence: CSARRLTDSYEQYF.